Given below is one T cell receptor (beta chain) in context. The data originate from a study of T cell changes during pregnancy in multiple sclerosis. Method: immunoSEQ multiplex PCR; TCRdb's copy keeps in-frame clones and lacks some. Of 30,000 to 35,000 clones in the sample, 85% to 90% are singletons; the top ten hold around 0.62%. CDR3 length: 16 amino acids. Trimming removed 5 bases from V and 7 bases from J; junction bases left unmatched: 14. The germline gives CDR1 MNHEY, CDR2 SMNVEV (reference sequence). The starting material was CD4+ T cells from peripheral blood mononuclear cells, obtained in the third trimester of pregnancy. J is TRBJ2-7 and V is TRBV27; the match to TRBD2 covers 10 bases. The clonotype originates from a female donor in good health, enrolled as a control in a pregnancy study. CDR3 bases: TGTGCCAGCAGTCCCACATCGGGACTAGCGAGGGATGAGCAGTACTTC. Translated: CASSPTSGLARDEQYF.